Below, 23 T cell receptor beta chains from the same sample are listed, as sequenced in a study of response to subunit inactivated influenza vaccine. TCRdb redid the calling of the RT-PCR reads with MiXCR, one entry per CDR3 protein. The sample shows about 800,000 distinct CDR3 sequences, 21% of them seen only once. This material consisted of PBMCs from blood, taken 5 to 6 days after vaccination. The receptors were sampled from a man aged 50 or older who received an inactivated influenza vaccine.

This clonotype was seen a few times. The gene calls are TRBV11-2 and TRBJ2-7, with TRBD2 identical over 10 bases. The V segment lost 0 bases and the J segment 2 bases; nucleotides outside the gene matches: 7. The CDR3 sequence is 17 residues long. Germline V CDR1 and CDR2: SGHAT, FQNNGV. The CDR3 sequence is CASSLDGLAGVTYEQYF. CDR3 DNA: TGTGCCAGCAGCTTAGATGGCCTAGCGGGAGTGACCTACGAGCAGTACTTC.

This clonotype has just a few counts. The gene calls are TRBV10-3 and TRBJ2-2, with 8 bases matching TRBD2. The CDR3 sequence is 16 residues long. Germline V gene data show CDR1 as ENHRY and CDR2 as SYGVKD. V was pared by 4 bases and J by 7 bases, with 11 bases of the junction left unmatched. The CDR3 sequence: CAISGLANVGSGELFF. CDR3 DNA sequence: TGTGCCATCAGTGGACTAGCGAACGTCGGTAGCGGGGAGCTGTTTTTT.

The chain recombines TRBV27 with TRBJ1-1, with D possibly TRBD1 on 5 matching bases. The V end was cut by 2 bases, the J end by 2 bases, with 12 bases between. CDR1 and CDR2 (germline): MNHEY, SMNVEV (reference sequence). CDR3 length: 15 amino acids. Here the CDR3 reads CASSLNLRGNTEAFF. CDR3 nucleotides: TGTGCCAGCAGTTTAAATCTCCGGGGCAACACTGAAGCTTTCTTT.

This chain links TRBV5-1 with TRBJ2-7; tentatively, D is TRBD2 (6 bases). Trimming removed 4 bases at V and 2 bases at J, with 19 bases between. CDR3 size: 16 residues. Germline loops: CDR1 SGHRS, CDR2 YFSETQ. CDR3 protein: CASSARGGTPPYEQYF. In DNA form, the CDR3 reads TGCGCCAGCAGCGCGAGGGGTGGGACTCCCCCCTACGAGCAGTACTTC.

The V and J genes are TRBV4-3 and TRBJ2-1; D may correspond to TRBD1 or TRBD2 (5 bases each). Germline assignment: CDR1 LGHNA and CDR2 YSLEER. The CDR3 covers 16 residues. Trimming took 3 bases from V and 0 from J, leaving 12 bases between them. The CDR3 sequence is CASSHAEGSSYNEQFF. The CDR3 region has the DNA TGCGCCAGCAGCCACGCTGAGGGGAGCTCCTACAATGAGCAGTTCTTC.

The V call is TRBV6-5, the J call TRBJ2-6; D gene ambiguous. The CDR3 is 19 residues long. In germline, CDR1 is MNHEY, CDR2 SVGAGI. With 2 bases removed from V and 2 bases from J, the gap between germline ends came to 19 bases. The CDR3 loop is CASSYDFVLTPTGANVLTF. CDR3 nucleotide sequence: TGTGCCAGCAGTTACGATTTCGTCTTGACCCCTACTGGGGCCAACGTCCTGACTTTC.

Only a few counts were recorded for this clonotype. The chain employs TRBV20-1 and TRBJ2-7, with 9 bases aligning to TRBD1. There are 13 residues in the CDR3. J lost 3 bases, V lost 5 bases, and 5 bases had no gene match. The germline CDR1 and CDR2 sequences are DFQATT and SNEGSKA (reference sequence). The CDR3 is CSASRTGDYEQYF. The CDR3 DNA follows: TGCAGTGCTTCCCGGACAGGGGACTACGAGCAGTACTTC.

This clonotype appeared a few times. The genes are TRBV20-1 and TRBJ2-7, with D possibly TRBD1 on 6 matching bases. V was pared by 3 bases and J by 0 bases, with 9 bases between. CDR3 length: 13 amino acids. Germline V gene sequence: CDR1 DFQATT, CDR2 SNEGSKA (reference sequence). The CDR3 loop is CSASQGFSYEQYF. The CDR3 DNA reads as TGCAGTGCTAGTCAGGGGTTCTCCTACGAGCAGTACTTC.

The chain couples TRBV7-2 to TRBJ1-2; a weak D match, TRBD1 (5 bases). CDR1 and CDR2 (germline): SGHTA, FQGNSA. The germline V and J ends were trimmed by 4 bases and 4 bases, with 16 bases remaining between them. The CDR3 is 15 residues long. CDR3 in amino acids: CASSSGGTLGYGYTF. The DNA for the CDR3 is TGTGCCAGCAGCTCAGGCGGGACTTTAGGCTATGGCTACACCTTC.

This clonotype was counted many times. The chain employs TRBV19 and TRBJ2-6, with D tentatively TRBD1 or TRBD2 (5 bases each). Trimming removed 3 bases at V and 4 bases at J, with 10 bases between. CDR3 length: 15 amino acids. CDR1 and CDR2 from the germline V gene are LNHDA and SQIVND (reference sequence). The DNA of the CDR3 is TGTGCCAGTAGTATCGGGACGGGCGGGGCCAACGTCCTGACTTTC. Protein product: CASSIGTGGANVLTF.

This clonotype has at least ten counts. V gene TRBV12-3 or TRBV12-4 combines with J gene TRBJ1-1; D unclear. V gave up 6 bases and J gave up 3 bases, with 14 bases separating them. The CDR3 runs 14 residues. This chain's CDR3 is CASSALHGDTEAFF. The CDR3 nucleotides read TGTGCCAGCAGCGCCCTACACGGCGACACTGAAGCTTTCTTT.

This clonotype was counted only a few times. The chain uses TRBV7-9 and TRBJ2-1; D is possibly TRBD2 (6 bases). The length of the CDR3 is 15 residues. CDR1 SEHNR and CDR2 FQNEAQ come from the germline V gene (reference sequence). Trimming shortened V by 1 base and J by 5 bases, and 12 bases separated the two germline ends. For the CDR3, the DNA is TGTGCCAGCAGCTTAGACGCCGGGACTCACAATGAGCAGTTCTTC. Protein sequence: CASSLDAGTHNEQFF.

This clonotype was detected only a few times. J is TRBJ2-7 and V is TRBV6-2 or TRBV6-3; D perhaps matches TRBD2 (6 bases). The CDR3 contains 14 residues. Per the germline V gene, CDR1 is MNHEY and CDR2 is SVGEGT. Deletions cut 5 bases from V and 3 bases from J, with 14 bases between. CDR3 sequence reads: CASSKLASRYEQYF. The DNA for the CDR3 is TGTGCCAGCAGTAAGCTAGCGAGTCGCTACGAGCAGTACTTC.

This clonotype has ten or more counts. Here the CDR3 reads CASSKYQETQYF. The CDR3 nucleotides read TGTGCCAGCAGCAAGTACCAAGAGACCCAGTACTTC. The rearrangement links TRBV12-3 or TRBV12-4 to TRBJ2-5, with no clear D. The ends were cut back, 6 bases at V and 0 bases at J, with 5 bases in the middle. The CDR3 runs to 12 residues.

The sample holds a few counts of this clonotype. The V and J genes are TRBV7-8 and TRBJ2-1; TRBD1 or TRBD2 may be the D gene (5 bases each). Trimming shortened V by 4 bases and J by 4 bases, and 14 bases separated the two germline ends. This CDR3 has 15 amino acids. The germline CDR1 and CDR2 sequences are SGHVS and FQNEAQ. The CDR3 is CASSSGPVLYNEQFF. CDR3 sequence (DNA): TGTGCCAGCAGCTCGGGACCCGTACTTTACAATGAGCAGTTCTTC. The variable domain in full, with the rest retrieved from reference TRBV7-8 and TRBJ2-1, is GAGVSQSPRYKVAKRGQDVALRCDPISGHVSLFWYQQALGQGPEFLTYFQNEAQLDKSGLPSDRFFAERPEGSVSTLKIQRTQQEDSAVYLCASSSGPVLYNEQFFGPGTRLTVL.

The CDR3 region has the DNA TGTGCCAGCAGTTTATCCAACGGGGGCTTGCAGCCCCAGCATTTT. This codes for CASSLSNGGLQPQHF. V and J are TRBV27 and TRBJ1-5; perhaps TRBD1 as D (6 bases). The CDR3 is made up of 15 amino acids. Germline V CDR1 and CDR2: MNHEY, SMNVEV (reference sequence). Between the trimmed V and J ends, which lost 0 bases and 7 bases, there was a span of 13 bases.

This clonotype has only a few counts. The rearrangement joins TRBV20-1 to TRBJ2-2; no clear D gene. This CDR3 contains 15 residues. Between the trimmed V and J ends, which lost 6 bases and 9 bases, there was a span of 23 bases. Per germline, CDR1 DFQATT and CDR2 SNEGSKA (reference sequence). CDR3 region: CSAQRRRRLFRELFF. The CDR3 DNA is TGCAGTGCCCAAAGGCGGCGGCGGTTATTTAGGGAGCTGTTTTTT.

This chain uses TRBV28 with TRBJ2-3, with no clear D. The germline V and J ends were trimmed by 1 base and 0 bases, with 8 bases remaining between them. The CDR3 loop spans 15 amino acids. CDR1 is MDHEN and CDR2 is SYDVKM in the germline V gene. This CDR3 is CASSLLAVSTDTQYF. The DNA of the CDR3 is TGTGCCAGCAGTTTATTAGCAGTCAGCACAGATACGCAGTATTTT.

The rearrangement links TRBV7-2 to TRBJ2-7, with D maybe TRBD2 (5 bases). This CDR3 comprises 13 residues. V shed 5 bases and J shed 6 bases, with 14 bases lying between them. The germline CDR1 and CDR2 sequences are SGHTA and FQGNSA. The CDR3 loop is CASSLGGFGEQYF. In DNA, the CDR3 is TGTGCCAGCAGCCTAGGCGGGTTCGGCGAGCAGTACTTC.

V gene TRBV7-8 combines with J gene TRBJ2-2; 13 bases fit TRBD2. Germline trimming cut 3 bases from V and 5 bases from J; bases unmatched to any gene: 3. CDR3 length: 16 residues. CDR1 is SGHVS and CDR2 is FQNEAQ in the germline V gene. The CDR3: CASSFRTSGGTGELFF. The CDR3 DNA follows: TGTGCCAGCAGCTTCCGGACTAGCGGGGGAACCGGGGAGCTGTTTTTT.

V and J are TRBV5-1 and TRBJ2-7; 9 nucleotides line up with TRBD2. The CDR3 consists of 17 residues. Germline V gene data show CDR1 as SGHRS and CDR2 as YFSETQ. V was pared by 1 base and J by 0 bases, with 8 bases of the junction left unmatched. The CDR3 is CASSLIPSGASSYEQYF. CDR3 nucleotides: TGCGCCAGCAGCTTGATCCCTAGCGGGGCCTCCTCCTACGAGCAGTACTTC.

This rearrangement joins TRBV5-1 to TRBJ1-1; D uncertain. The V gene's germline CDR1 is SGHRS and CDR2 YFSETQ. This CDR3 contains 14 residues. Trimming took 5 bases from V and 0 from J, leaving 11 bases between them. This CDR3 is CASRGIGMNTEAFF. CDR3 DNA: TGCGCCAGCAGAGGCATCGGGATGAACACTGAAGCTTTCTTT. Drawing the rest from reference TRBV5-1 and TRBJ1-1, the complete variable domain is KAGVTQTPRYLIKTRGQQVTLSCSPISGHRSVSWYQQTPGQGLQFLFEYFSETQRNKGNFPGRFSGRQFSNSRSEMNVSTLELGDSALYLCASRGIGMNTEAFFGQGTRLTVV.

The chain is built from TRBV7-6 and TRBJ2-2, with D tentatively TRBD2 (5 bases). Trimming pared 1 base from V and 5 bases from J, leaving 14 bases between. Germline V gene sequence: CDR1 SGHVS, CDR2 FNYEAQ. The CDR3 runs 16 residues. DNA of the CDR3: TGTGCCAGCAGCTTAGAGACCCCACTAGAGACCGGGGAGCTGTTTTTT. Protein: CASSLETPLETGELFF.